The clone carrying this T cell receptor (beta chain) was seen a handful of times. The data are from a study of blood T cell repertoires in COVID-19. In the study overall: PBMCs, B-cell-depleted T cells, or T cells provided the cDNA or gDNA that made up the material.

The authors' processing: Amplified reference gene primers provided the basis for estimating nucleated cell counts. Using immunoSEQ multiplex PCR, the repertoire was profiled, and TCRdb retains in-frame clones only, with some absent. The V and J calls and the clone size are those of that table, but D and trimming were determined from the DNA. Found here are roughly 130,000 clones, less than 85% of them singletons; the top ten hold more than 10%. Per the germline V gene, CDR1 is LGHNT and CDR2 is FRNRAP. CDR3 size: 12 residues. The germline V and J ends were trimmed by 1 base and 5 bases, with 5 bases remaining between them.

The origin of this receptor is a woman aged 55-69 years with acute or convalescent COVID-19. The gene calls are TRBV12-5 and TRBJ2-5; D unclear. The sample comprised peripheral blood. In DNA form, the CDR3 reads TGTGCTAGTGGTTTGGGCCAGGAGACCCAGTACTTC. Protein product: CASGLGQETQYF. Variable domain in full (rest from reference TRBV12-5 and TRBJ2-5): DARVTQTPRHKVTEMGQEVTMRCQPILGHNTVFWYRQTMMQGLELLAYFRNRAPLDDSGMPKDRFSAEMPDATLATLKIQPSEPRDSAVYFCASGLGQETQYFGPGTRLLVL.